This is a list of T cell receptor beta chains from one sample in a study of shared clonotypes between healthy human individuals. This table comes from immunoSEQ multiplex PCR, and its TCRdb copy is limited to in-frame clones, with some not included. The data show around 2.1 million clones, 85% to 95% seen once. The sample was naive CD8+ T cells from PBMCs. The receptors originated from a man between 18 and 35 years old in good health. Some clones in this sample may be carry-over from other donors' samples. Each CDR3 is given with its conserved first and last residue. D genes are given only for firm matches. Clone size, where shown, is once, few, many, or a class for clones that have expanded.

-	TRBV9	TRBD1	TRBJ1-2	CASSARDRGYTF	TGTGCCAGCAGCGCTCGGGACAGAGGCTACACCTTC
few	TRBV7-9	-	TRBJ2-2	CASSLPPSGTKNTGELFF	TGTGCCAGCAGCTTGCCTCCTAGTGGGACCAAAAACACCGGGGAGCTGTTTTTT
-	TRBV7-6	-	TRBJ2-5	CASSSRGADLQETQYF	TGTGCCAGCAGCTCACGAGGGGCAGACTTACAAGAGACCCAGTACTTC
-	TRBV19	TRBD1	TRBJ1-1	CASSRDRGGWGTEAFF	TGTGCCAGTAGTAGGGACAGGGGTGGTTGGGGCACTGAAGCTTTCTTT
-	TRBV7-9	-	TRBJ1-2	CASSPLEANYGYTF	TGTGCCAGCAGCCCCCTGGAAGCTAACTATGGCTACACCTTC
-	TRBV28	-	TRBJ2-7	CASSGLKLSYEQYF	TGTGCCAGCAGTGGCCTCAAACTATCCTACGAGCAGTACTTC
-	TRBV28	-	TRBJ2-7	CASRSERAREQYF	TGTGCCAGCAGATCCGAGAGAGCTCGGGAGCAGTACTTC
once	TRBV11-2	-	TRBJ2-7	CASSLGVGGYEQYF	TGTGCCAGCAGCTTAGGCGTGGGTGGCTACGAGCAGTACTTC
few	TRBV19	-	TRBJ2-1	CASSPLGEGYNEQFF	TGTGCCAGTAGTCCCTTGGGGGAAGGCTACAATGAGCAGTTCTTC
-	TRBV10-3	-	TRBJ2-3	CATKAADPTDTQYF	TGTGCCACTAAGGCAGCGGACCCCACAGATACGCAGTATTTT